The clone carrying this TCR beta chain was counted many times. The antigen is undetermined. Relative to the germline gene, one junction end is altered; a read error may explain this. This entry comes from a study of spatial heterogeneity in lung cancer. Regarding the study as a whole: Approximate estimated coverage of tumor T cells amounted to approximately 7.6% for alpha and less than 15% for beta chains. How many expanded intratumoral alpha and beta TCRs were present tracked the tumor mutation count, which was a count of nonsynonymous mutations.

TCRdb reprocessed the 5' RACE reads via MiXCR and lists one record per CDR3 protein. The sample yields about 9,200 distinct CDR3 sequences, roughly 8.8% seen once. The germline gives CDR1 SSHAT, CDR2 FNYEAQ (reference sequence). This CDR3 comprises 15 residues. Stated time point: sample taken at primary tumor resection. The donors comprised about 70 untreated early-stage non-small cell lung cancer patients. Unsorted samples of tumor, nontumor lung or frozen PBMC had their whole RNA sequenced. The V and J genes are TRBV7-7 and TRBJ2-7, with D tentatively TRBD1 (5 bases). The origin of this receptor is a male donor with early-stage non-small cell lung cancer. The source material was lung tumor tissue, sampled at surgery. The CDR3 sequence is CASSLGAGNSYEQYF. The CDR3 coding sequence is TGTGCTAGCAGCTTAGGGGCAGGAAATTCGTACGAGCAGTACTTC.